The 12 T cell receptor beta chains below all came from one sample that was sequenced in a study of glioma-infiltrating T cells. Amplification of TCR alpha and beta CDR3 regions from RNA used iRepertoire nested multiplex PCR. One entry per CDR3 protein results from TCRdb running MiXCR on the multiplex PCR reads. Of some 85,000 distinct CDR3 sequences listed, about 25% are singletons. The source material was glioma tissue, nonneoplastic brain tissue, or PBMCs (not recorded which). These receptors all stem from a human donor with low-grade glioma or glioblastoma, undergoing nonglioma brain surgery, or in good health (not recorded which).

This clonotype was observed many times. The chain recombines TRBV27 with TRBJ1-5; D remains ambiguous. Germline CDR1 is MNHEY and CDR2 is SMNVEV (reference sequence). V was trimmed by 4 bases and J by 3 bases, leaving 10 bases between them. CDR3 length: 14 amino acids. CDR3 bases: TGTGCCAGCAGTTGGGCAGCGTCCAATCAGCCCCAGCATTTT. Its translation: CASSWAASNQPQHF.

This clonotype was found many times. This chain connects TRBV29-1 to TRBJ2-7, with 7 positions matching TRBD2. Germline CDR1 and CDR2: SQVTM and ANQGSEA. This CDR3 contains 10 residues. V gave up 6 bases and J gave up 7 bases; unmatched junction bases: 3. The DNA for the CDR3 is TGCAGCGTGTTCGGGGGGGAGCAGTACTTC. Its translation: CSVFGGEQYF.

At least ten counts were recorded for this clonotype. The J gene is TRBJ2-1, the V gene TRBV7-2; 12 positions agree with TRBD2. Trimming removed 2 bases from V and 8 bases from J; junction bases left unmatched: 1. The CDR3 consists of 14 residues. Germline CDR1 and CDR2: SGHTA and FQGNSA. The chain's CDR3 is CASSLLAGGDEQFF. For the CDR3, the DNA is TGTGCCAGCAGCTTACTAGCGGGAGGGGATGAGCAGTTCTTC. Looking up the rest from reference TRBV7-2 and TRBJ2-1 gives the full variable domain: GAGVSQSPSNKVTEKGKDVELRCDPISGHTALYWYRQSLGQGLEFLIYFQGNSAPDKSGLPSDRFSAERTGGSVSTLTIQRTQQEDSAVYLCASSLLAGGDEQFFGPGTRLTVL.

As for this clonotype: An end of the junction differs from the germline gene, which may be a read error. The V call is TRBV20-1, the J call TRBJ1-2; no firm D call. The CDR3 loop spans 13 amino acids. Germline CDR1 reads DFQATT; CDR2 reads SNEGSKA (reference sequence). The CDR3 region is CSAKIPRAYGYSF. The CDR3 DNA reads as TGCAGTGCTAAAATACCGAGAGCCTATGGCTACAGCTTC.

This clonotype has at least ten counts. This sequence joins TRBV2 and TRBJ1-5; TRBD1 aligns across 10 bases. Germline CDR1 SNHLY, CDR2 FYNNEI. V shed 8 bases and J 6 bases; nucleotides not matched to a gene: 7. CDR3 length: 14 amino acids. CDR3 amino acids: CASWQDRGSQPQHF. CDR3 DNA: TGTGCCAGCTGGCAGGACAGGGGGAGTCAGCCCCAGCATTTT.

The V call is TRBV11-2, the J call TRBJ2-2, with D unresolved. The CDR3 length is 15 residues. Germline CDR1 and CDR2: SGHAT and FQNNGV. V lost 3 bases to trimming and J lost 4 bases, with 12 bases between them. CDR3 sequence reads: CASSFSLLVTGELFF. The CDR3 region has the DNA TGTGCCAGCAGCTTTTCACTCTTGGTCACCGGGGAGCTGTTTTTT.

At least ten counts were recorded for this clonotype. The J gene is TRBJ1-1, the V gene TRBV10-3; 7 nucleotides line up with TRBD1. The CDR3 length is 17 residues. After removal of 0 bases from V and 2 bases from J, the junction contained 9 bases not matched to a gene. Per the germline V gene, CDR1 is ENHRY and CDR2 is SYGVKD. CDR3 in amino acids: CAISESRQGGRNTEAFF. CDR3 nucleotides: TGTGCCATCAGTGAGTCCCGACAGGGCGGGAGAAACACTGAAGCTTTCTTT.

This clonotype was detected only a few times. The J gene is TRBJ2-7, the V gene TRBV18; the match to TRBD2 covers 10 bases. The CDR3 runs 16 residues. With V trimmed by 2 bases and J by 4 bases, 8 bases remained unmatched. Germline CDR1 is KGHSH and CDR2 is LQKENI. The CDR3 bases are TGTGCCAGCTCACCAATGAGCGGGAGGGCCGGGTACGAGCAGTACTTC. This codes for CASSPMSGRAGYEQYF. Together with reference TRBV18 and TRBJ2-7, the CDR3 gives the full variable domain: NAGVMQNPRHLVRRRGQEARLRCSPMKGHSHVYWYRQLPEEGLKFMVYLQKENIIDESGMPKERFSAEFPKEGPSILRIQQVVRGDSAAYFCASSPMSGRAGYEQYFGPGTRLTVT.

The table lists this clonotype with a few counts. V is TRBV5-1 and J is TRBJ2-3, with 12 nucleotides matching TRBD2. CDR1 is SGHRS, CDR2 YFSETQ, per germline. The length of the CDR3 is 16 residues. V lost 3 bases, J lost 2 bases, and 4 bases stayed unmatched. The CDR3 sequence: CASSSWTSGTTDTQYF. For the CDR3, the DNA is TGCGCCAGCAGCTCGTGGACTAGCGGGACCACAGATACGCAGTATTTT.

This chain uses TRBV19 with TRBJ2-1; D might be TRBD2 (6 bases). The CDR3 totals 15 residues. Trimming stripped 1 base from V and 7 bases from J, with 14 bases between. From germline, CDR1 is LNHDA and CDR2 SQIVND (reference sequence). CDR3 sequence (DNA): TGTGCCAGTAGTATAGGTGGGCTAGCGAGGAATGAGCAGTTCTTC. Translated, it gives CASSIGGLARNEQFF. The complete variable domain, with remaining parts taken from reference TRBV19 and TRBJ2-1, reads DGGITQSPKYLFRKEGQNVTLSCEQNLNHDAMYWYRQDPGQGLRLIYYSQIVNDFQKGDIAEGYSVSREKKESFPLTVTSAQKNPTAFYLCASSIGGLARNEQFFGPGTRLTVL.

The rearrangement links TRBV6-2 or TRBV6-3 to TRBJ2-7; D remains unclear. Per germline, CDR1 MNHEY and CDR2 SVGEGT. The V end lost 4 bases, the J end lost 2 bases, and 21 bases lay between the germline ends. This CDR3 has 17 residues. The CDR3 coding sequence is TGTGCCAGCAGTTTGACCCGGCCCGGAAACAGAGCCTACGAGCAGTACTTC. As protein: CASSLTRPGNRAYEQYF.

This clonotype came up many times. V is TRBV20-1 and J is TRBJ2-1; no clear D gene. With 1 base removed from V and 3 bases from J, the gap between germline ends came to 10 bases. Germline V gives CDR1 DFQATT, CDR2 SNEGSKA (reference sequence). This CDR3 is 14 amino acids long. The CDR3 reads CSARGPVNYNEQFF. The CDR3 bases are TGCAGTGCTAGAGGGCCAGTTAACTACAATGAGCAGTTCTTC.